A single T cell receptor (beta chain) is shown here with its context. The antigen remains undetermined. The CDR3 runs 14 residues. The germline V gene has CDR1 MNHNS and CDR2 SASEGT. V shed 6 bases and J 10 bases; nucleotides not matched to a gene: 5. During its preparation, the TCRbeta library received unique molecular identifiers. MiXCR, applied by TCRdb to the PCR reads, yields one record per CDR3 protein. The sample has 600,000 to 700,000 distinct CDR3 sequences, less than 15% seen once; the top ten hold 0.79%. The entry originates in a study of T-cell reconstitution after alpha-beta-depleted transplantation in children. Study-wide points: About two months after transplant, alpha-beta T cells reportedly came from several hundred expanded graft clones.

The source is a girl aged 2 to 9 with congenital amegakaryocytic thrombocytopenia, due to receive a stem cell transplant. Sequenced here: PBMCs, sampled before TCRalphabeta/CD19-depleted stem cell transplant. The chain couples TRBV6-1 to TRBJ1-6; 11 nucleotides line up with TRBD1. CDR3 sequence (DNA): TGTGCCAGCAGACCGGGGACAGGGGGATCACCCCTCCACTTT. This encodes CASRPGTGGSPLHF.